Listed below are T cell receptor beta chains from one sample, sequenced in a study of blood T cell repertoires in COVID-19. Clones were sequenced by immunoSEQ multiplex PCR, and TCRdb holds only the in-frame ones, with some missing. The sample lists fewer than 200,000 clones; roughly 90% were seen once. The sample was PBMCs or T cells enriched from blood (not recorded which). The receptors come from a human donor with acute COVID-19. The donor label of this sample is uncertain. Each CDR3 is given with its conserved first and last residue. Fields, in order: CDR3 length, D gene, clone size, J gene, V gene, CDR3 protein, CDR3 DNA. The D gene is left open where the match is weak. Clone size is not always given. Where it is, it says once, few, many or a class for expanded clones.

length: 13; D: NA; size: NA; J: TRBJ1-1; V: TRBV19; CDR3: CASSIKTGGEAFF; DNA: TGTGCCAGTAGTATAAAGACAGGCGGGGAAGCTTTCTTT
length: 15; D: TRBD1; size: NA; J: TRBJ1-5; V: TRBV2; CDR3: CASTSDRGGNQPQHF; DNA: TGTGCCAGCACCTCGGACAGGGGAGGCAATCAGCCCCAGCATTTT
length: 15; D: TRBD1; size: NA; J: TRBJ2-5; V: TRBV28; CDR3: CASSLPTGVQETQYF; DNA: TGTGCCAGCAGTCTCCCGACAGGGGTTCAAGAGACCCAGTACTTC
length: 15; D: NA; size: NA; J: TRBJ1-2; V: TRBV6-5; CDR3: CASSYPRGGSYGYTF; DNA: TGTGCCAGCAGTTACCCCAGGGGCGGCAGCTATGGCTACACCTTC
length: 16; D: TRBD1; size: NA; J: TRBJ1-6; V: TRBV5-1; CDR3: CASRRDSSYDNSPLHF; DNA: TGCGCCAGCAGGCGGGACAGCTCCTATGATAATTCACCCCTCCACTTT
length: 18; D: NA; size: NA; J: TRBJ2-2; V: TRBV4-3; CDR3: CASSHSGLADLNTGELFF; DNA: TGCGCCAGCAGCCACAGCGGACTGGCCGACTTGAACACCGGGGAGCTGTTTTTT
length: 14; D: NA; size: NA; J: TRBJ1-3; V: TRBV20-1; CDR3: CSASRQFAGNTIYF; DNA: TGCAGTGCTAGTAGACAGTTCGCAGGAAACACCATATATTTT
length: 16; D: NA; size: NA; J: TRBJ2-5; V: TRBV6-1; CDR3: CASSESGDMYQETQYF; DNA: TGTGCCAGCAGCGAATCGGGGGATATGTACCAAGAGACCCAGTACTTC
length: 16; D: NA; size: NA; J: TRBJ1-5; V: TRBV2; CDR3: CASSLPSGVGGQPQHF; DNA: TGTGCCAGCAGTTTACCTTCAGGGGTGGGTGGACAGCCCCAGCATTTT
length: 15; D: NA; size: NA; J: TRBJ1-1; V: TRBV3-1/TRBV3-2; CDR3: CASSQKARPGAEAFF; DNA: TGTGCCAGCAGCCAAAAGGCACGTCCAGGTGCTGAAGCTTTCTTT
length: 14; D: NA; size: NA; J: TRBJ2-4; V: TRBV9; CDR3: CASSVDQKGDIQYF; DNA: TGTGCCAGCAGCGTAGACCAAAAGGGGGACATTCAGTACTTC
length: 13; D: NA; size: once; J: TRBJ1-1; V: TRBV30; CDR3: CAWSMGHNTEAFF; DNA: TGTGCCTGGAGTATGGGACATAACACTGAAGCTTTCTTT
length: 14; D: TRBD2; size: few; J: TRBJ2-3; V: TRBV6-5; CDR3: CASLAGDSTDTQYF; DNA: TGTGCCAGTCTAGCGGGGGATAGCACAGATACGCAGTATTTT
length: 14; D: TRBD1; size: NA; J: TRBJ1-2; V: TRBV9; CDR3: CARSGETGGGGYTF; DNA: TGTGCCCGCAGCGGAGAGACAGGGGGCGGGGGCTACACCTTC
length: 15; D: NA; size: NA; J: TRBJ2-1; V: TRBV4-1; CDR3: CASSIQPGGNNEQFF; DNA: TGCGCCAGCAGCATACAGCCGGGCGGGAACAATGAGCAGTTCTTC
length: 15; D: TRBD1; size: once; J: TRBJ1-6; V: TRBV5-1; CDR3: CASSLWRGQNSPLHF; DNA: TGCGCCAGCAGCTTGTGGAGGGGGCAGAATTCACCCCTCCACTTT
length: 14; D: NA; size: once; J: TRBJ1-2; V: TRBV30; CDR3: CAWTRDKGYYGYTF; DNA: TGTGCCTGGACCCGGGACAAGGGTTACTATGGCTACACCTTC
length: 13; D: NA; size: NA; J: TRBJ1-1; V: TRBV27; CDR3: CASSLFVNTEAFF; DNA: TGTGCCAGCAGTTTATTCGTGAACACTGAAGCTTTCTTT
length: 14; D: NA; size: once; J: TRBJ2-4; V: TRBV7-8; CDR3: CASSLSLGGNIQYF; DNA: TGTGCCAGCAGCTTAAGCCTAGGCGGAAACATTCAGTACTTC
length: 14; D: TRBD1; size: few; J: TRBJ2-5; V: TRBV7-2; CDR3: CASSLHDRGETQYF; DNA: TGTGCCAGCAGCCTGCACGACAGGGGGGAGACCCAGTACTTC
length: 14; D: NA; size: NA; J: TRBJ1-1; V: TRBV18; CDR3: CASSRSDSRPEAFF; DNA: TGTGCCAGCTCCCGCTCGGACAGCCGTCCTGAAGCTTTCTTT
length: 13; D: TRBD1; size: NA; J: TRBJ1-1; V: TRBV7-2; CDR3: CASSLEDRAEAFF; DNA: TGTGCCAGCAGCTTAGAGGACAGGGCTGAAGCTTTCTTT
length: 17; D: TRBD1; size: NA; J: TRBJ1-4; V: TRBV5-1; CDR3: CASRGLGGGETNEKLFF; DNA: TGCGCCAGCAGAGGCTTAGGGGGCGGCGAGACTAATGAAAAACTGTTTTTT
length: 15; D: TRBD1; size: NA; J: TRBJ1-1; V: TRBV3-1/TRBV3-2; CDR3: CASSRTDREGTEAFF; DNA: TGTGCCAGCAGCCGGACCGACAGGGAAGGAACTGAAGCTTTCTTT
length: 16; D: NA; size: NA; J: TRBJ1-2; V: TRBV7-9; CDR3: CASSFPSAGLRSGYTF; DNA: TGTGCCAGCAGCTTTCCCTCCGCTGGGTTGCGGAGTGGCTACACCTTC
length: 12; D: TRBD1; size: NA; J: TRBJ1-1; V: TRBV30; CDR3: CAWMQGDTEAFF; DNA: TGTGCCTGGATGCAGGGGGACACTGAAGCTTTCTTT
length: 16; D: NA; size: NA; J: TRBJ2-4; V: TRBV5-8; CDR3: CASSLASAPDLNIQYF; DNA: TGTGCCAGCAGCTTGGCTTCGGCTCCAGACTTAAACATTCAGTACTTC
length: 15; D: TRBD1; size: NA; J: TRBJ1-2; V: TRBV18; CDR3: CASSRSMTGPYGYTF; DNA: TGTGCCAGCTCACGGTCTATGACAGGGCCATATGGCTACACCTTC
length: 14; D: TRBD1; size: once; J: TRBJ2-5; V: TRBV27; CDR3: CASSFVTGGETQYF; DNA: TGTGCCAGCAGTTTTGTGACAGGGGGGGAGACCCAGTACTTC
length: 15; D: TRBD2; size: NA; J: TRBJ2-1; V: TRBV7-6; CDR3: CASSLRRGGVNEQFF; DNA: TGTGCCAGCAGCTTAAGGCGGGGGGGAGTCAATGAGCAGTTCTTC
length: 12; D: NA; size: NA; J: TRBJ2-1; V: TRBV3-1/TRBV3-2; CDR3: CASSQLGYEQFF; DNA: TGTGCCAGCAGCCAATTGGGCTATGAGCAGTTCTTC
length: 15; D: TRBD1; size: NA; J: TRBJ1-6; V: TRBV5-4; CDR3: CASSLGQGPGSPLHF; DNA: TGTGCCAGCAGCTTGGGACAGGGACCGGGTTCACCCCTCCACTTT
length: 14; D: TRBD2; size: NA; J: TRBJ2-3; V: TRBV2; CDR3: CASRPGTSGGTQYF; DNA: TGTGCCAGCAGACCCGGGACTAGCGGGGGTACGCAGTATTTT
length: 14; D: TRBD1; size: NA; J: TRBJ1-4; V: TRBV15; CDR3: CATSGQGLNEKLFF; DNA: TGTGCCACCAGCGGACAGGGGTTGAATGAAAAACTGTTTTTT
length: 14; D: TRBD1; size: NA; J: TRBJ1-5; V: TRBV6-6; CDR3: CASSYSQGNQPQHF; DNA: TGTGCCAGCAGTTACTCACAGGGGAATCAGCCCCAGCATTTT
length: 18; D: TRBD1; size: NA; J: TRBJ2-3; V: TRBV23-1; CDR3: CASSHFTRQGAVTDTQYF; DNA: TGCGCCAGCAGTCACTTCACTAGACAGGGGGCGGTCACAGATACGCAGTATTTT
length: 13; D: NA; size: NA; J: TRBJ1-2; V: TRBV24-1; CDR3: CATSDGSIYGYTF; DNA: TGTGCCACCAGTGACGGGTCGATCTATGGCTACACCTTC
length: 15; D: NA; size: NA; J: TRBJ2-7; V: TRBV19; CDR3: CASSPYSTATYEQYF; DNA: TGTGCCAGTAGTCCTTACTCGACAGCTACCTACGAGCAGTACTTC
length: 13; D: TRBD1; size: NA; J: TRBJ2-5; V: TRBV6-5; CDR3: CASSTGTEETQYF; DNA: TGTGCCAGCAGCACCGGGACAGAAGAGACCCAGTACTTC
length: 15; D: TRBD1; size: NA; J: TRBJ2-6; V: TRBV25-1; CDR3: CASRNRGLGANVLTF; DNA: TGTGCCAGCAGAAACAGGGGGCTTGGGGCCAACGTCCTGACTTTC
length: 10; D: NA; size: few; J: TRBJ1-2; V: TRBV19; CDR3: CASRDYGYTF; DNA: TGTGCCAGTCGGGACTATGGCTACACCTTC
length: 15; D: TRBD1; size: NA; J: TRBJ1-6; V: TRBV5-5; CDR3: CASSPGTAGRSPLHF; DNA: TGTGCCAGCAGCCCAGGGACAGCCGGCCGTTCACCCCTCCACTTT
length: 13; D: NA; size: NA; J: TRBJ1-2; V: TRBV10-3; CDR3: CAISARALYGYTF; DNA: TGTGCCATCAGTGCGCGGGCACTGTATGGCTACACCTTC
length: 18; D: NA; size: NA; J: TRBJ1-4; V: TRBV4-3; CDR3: CASSRRGGGTTTNEKLFF; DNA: TGCGCCAGCAGCCGTCGAGGGGGGGGAACAACAACTAATGAAAAACTGTTTTTT
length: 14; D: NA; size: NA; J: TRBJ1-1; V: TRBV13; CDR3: CATLNYVRNTEAFF; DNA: TGTGCCACCTTAAACTACGTTCGGAACACTGAAGCTTTCTTT
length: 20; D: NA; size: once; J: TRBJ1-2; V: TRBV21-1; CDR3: CASSKNGGGRDRARPYGYTF; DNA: TGTGCCAGCAGCAAAAATGGGGGGGGTCGGGACAGGGCCCGACCCTATGGCTACACCTTC
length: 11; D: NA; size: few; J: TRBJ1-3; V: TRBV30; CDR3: CACHSGNTIYF; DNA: TGTGCCTGTCACTCTGGAAACACCATATATTTT
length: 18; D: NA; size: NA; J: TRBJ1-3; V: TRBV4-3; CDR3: CASSQKGRGYGYGNTIYF; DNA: TGCGCCAGCAGCCAAAAGGGCAGGGGATATGGGTATGGAAACACCATATATTTT
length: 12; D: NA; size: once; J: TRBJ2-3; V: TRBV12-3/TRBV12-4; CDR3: CASSLEGPTQYF; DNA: TGTGCCAGCAGTTTAGAGGGGCCTACGCAGTATTTT
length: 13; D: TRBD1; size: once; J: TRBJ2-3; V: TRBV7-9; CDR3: CASSRQGLDTQYF; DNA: TGTGCCAGCAGCCGACAGGGGTTGGATACGCAGTATTTT
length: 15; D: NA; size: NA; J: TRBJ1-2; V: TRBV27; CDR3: CASTLLQTRVYGYTF; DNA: TGTGCCAGCACCCTCCTCCAAACTCGGGTCTATGGCTACACCTTC
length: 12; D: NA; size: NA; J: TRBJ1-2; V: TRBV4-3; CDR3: CASSPDSYGYTF; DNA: TGCGCCAGCAGCCCGGACAGCTATGGCTACACCTTC
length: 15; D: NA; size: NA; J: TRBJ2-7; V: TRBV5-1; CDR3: CASSIPTVGVGEQYF; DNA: TGCGCCAGCAGCATCCCGACAGTCGGCGTCGGCGAGCAGTACTTC
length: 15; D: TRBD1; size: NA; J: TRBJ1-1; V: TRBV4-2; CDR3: CASSQRGTGNTEAFF; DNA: TGTGCCAGCAGCCAAAGGGGGACAGGGAACACTGAAGCTTTCTTT
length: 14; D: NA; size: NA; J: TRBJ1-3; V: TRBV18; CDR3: CASSPRQELNTIYF; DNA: TGTGCCAGCTCACCGAGACAGGAGCTAAACACCATATATTTT
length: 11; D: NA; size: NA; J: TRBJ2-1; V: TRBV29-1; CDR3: CSVEDVREQFF; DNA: TGCAGCGTTGAAGATGTCCGTGAGCAGTTCTTC
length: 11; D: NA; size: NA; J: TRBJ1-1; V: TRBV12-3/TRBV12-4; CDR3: CASSSSTEAFF; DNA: TGTGCCAGCAGTTCTTCCACTGAAGCTTTCTTT
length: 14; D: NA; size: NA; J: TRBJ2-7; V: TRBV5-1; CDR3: CASSLTGGPYEQYF; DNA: TGCGCCAGCAGCTTGACAGGTGGACCCTACGAGCAGTACTTC
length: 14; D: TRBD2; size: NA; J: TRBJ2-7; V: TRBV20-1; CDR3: CSASSGTSIDEQYF; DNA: TGCAGTGCTAGTAGCGGGACCTCGATCGACGAGCAGTACTTC